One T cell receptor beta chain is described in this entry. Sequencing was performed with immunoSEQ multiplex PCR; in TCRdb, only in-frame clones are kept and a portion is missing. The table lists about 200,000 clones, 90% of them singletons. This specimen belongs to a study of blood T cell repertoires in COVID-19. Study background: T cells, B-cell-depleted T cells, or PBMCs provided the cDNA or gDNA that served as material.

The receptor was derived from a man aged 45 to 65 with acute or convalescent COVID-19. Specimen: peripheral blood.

The CDR3 here is CASSIDRGVGATEAFF. As DNA, the CDR3 is TGTGCCAGTAGTATAGATCGGGGAGTGGGGGCGACTGAAGCTTTCTTT. The rearrangement joins TRBV19 to TRBJ1-1; D may be TRBD1 (6 bases). CDR3 length: 16 residues. V was clipped by 0 bases and J by 5 bases, with 16 bases between them. Germline-derived CDR1 and CDR2 are LNHDA and SQIVND (reference sequence).